Reported below is one T cell receptor (beta chain). Its specificity is unknown. The sample comes from a study of vaccination effects on CD4 cells after COVID-19. Study overall: The second dose preceded post-vaccine samples by a median of 72 days. Cultures of a few million PBMC per well contained approximately 10 IU/ml IL-2 plus 10 ug/ml peptides. Study-level results: Early timepoints after infection were absent, and convalescent patients were few in the study.

In germline, CDR1 is MNHGY, CDR2 SVAAGI. V was shortened by 5 bases and J by 12 bases, with 7 bases between the two germline ends. This CDR3 has 10 amino acids. The repertoire was sequenced with immunoSEQ multiplex PCR; TCRdb's copy has only in-frame clones and lacks some. The table lists 45,000 to 55,000 clones, 55% to 75% of them singletons. The culture ran for 10 days, and then CD4+ T cells were isolated. Participants received two doses of either the BNT162b2 or mRNA-1273 vaccine. IL-2 medium took the place of half the medium on both days 3 and 7. The rearrangement joins TRBV6-9 to TRBJ1-4; tentatively, D is TRBD1 (5 bases). This TCR was sampled from a human donor who received a COVID-19 vaccine. The sample was CD4+ T cells from PBMCs cultured without peptide, taken after COVID-19 vaccination. The CDR3 sequence: CASSRGELFF. The CDR3 DNA follows: TGTGCCAGCAGTCGGGGGGAACTGTTTTTT.